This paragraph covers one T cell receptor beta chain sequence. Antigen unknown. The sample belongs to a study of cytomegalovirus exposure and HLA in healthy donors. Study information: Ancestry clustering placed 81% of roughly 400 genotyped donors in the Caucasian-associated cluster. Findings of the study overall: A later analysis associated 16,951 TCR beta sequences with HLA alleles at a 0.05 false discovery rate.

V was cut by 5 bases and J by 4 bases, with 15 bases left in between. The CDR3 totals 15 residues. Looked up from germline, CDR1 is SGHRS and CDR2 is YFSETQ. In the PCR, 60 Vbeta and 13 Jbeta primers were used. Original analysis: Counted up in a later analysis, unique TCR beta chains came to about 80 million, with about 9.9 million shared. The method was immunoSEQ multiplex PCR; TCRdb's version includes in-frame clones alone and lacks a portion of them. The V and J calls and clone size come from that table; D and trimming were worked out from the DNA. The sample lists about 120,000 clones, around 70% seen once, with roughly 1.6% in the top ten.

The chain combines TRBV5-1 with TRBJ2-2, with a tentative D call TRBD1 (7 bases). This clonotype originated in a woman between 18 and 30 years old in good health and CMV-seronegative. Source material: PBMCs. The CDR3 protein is CASSSGTGATGELFF. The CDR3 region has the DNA TGCGCCAGCAGTAGCGGAACAGGGGCCACCGGGGAGCTGTTTTTT.